The 10 T cell receptor beta chains given below trace back to one sample, sequenced in a study of blood T cell repertoires in COVID-19. The repertoire was sequenced with immunoSEQ multiplex PCR; TCRdb's copy has only in-frame clones and lacks some. In the table there are 100,000 to 110,000 clones, around four fifths of which are singletons. The sample consisted of peripheral blood. These receptors all stem from a woman in her seventies with acute or convalescent COVID-19.

The V call is TRBV5-5, the J call TRBJ1-2; 12 bases line up with TRBD1. Looked up from germline, CDR1 is SGHKS and CDR2 is YYEKEE (reference sequence). This CDR3 comprises 17 residues. Germline trimming cut 3 bases from V and 1 base from J; bases unmatched to any gene: 7. Here the CDR3 DNA reads TGTGCCAGCAGCTCCCCGGGACAGGGGGCTTTTAACTATGGCTACACCTTC. This codes for CASSSPGQGAFNYGYTF.

The gene calls are TRBV7-6 and TRBJ2-2; no clear D. The germline V gene has CDR1 SGHVS and CDR2 FNYEAQ. V gave up 5 bases and J gave up 5 bases, with 21 bases separating them. This CDR3 is built from 17 residues. CDR3 sequence: CASSPWVALDGTGELFF. In DNA form, the CDR3 reads TGTGCCAGCAGCCCTTGGGTTGCCCTAGATGGGACCGGGGAGCTGTTTTTT. Based on the CDR3 plus reference TRBV7-6 and TRBJ2-2, the full variable domain is GAGVSQSPRYKVTKRGQDVALRCDPISGHVSLYWYRQALGQGPEFLTYFNYEAQQDKSGLPNDRFSAERPEGSISTLTIQRTEQRDSAMYRCASSPWVALDGTGELFFGEGSRLTVL.

The CDR3 nucleotides are TGTGCCAGCAGCCCGTCGACAGGGAACACTGAAGCTTTCTTT. This sequence encodes CASSPSTGNTEAFF. The chain recombines TRBV5-5 with TRBJ1-1; possible D gene TRBD1, 6 bases. V shed 4 bases and J shed 1 base, with 11 bases lying between them. The germline V gene has CDR1 SGHKS and CDR2 YYEKEE (reference sequence). This CDR3 region has 14 residues.

The chain has TRBV18 and TRBJ2-1, with 12 bases aligning to TRBD2. V gave up 5 bases and J gave up 10 bases; unmatched junction bases: 12. This CDR3 has 16 amino acids. Germline CDR1 and CDR2: KGHSH and LQKENI. The DNA of the CDR3 is TGTGCCAGCTCATCCCGAACTAGCGGGGGGACGAGGGAGCAGTTCTTC. Its protein product is CASSSRTSGGTREQFF.

The gene calls are TRBV9 and TRBJ2-1, with 7 bases identical to TRBD1. The CDR3 is 14 residues long. Germline loops: CDR1 SGDLS, CDR2 YYNGEE. J was trimmed by 1 base and V by 4 bases; bases with no gene match: 2. CDR3 DNA sequence: TGTGCCAGCAGCCCACAGGGGTCCTACAATGAGCAGTTCTTC. It translates to CASSPQGSYNEQFF. The full variable domain, completed using reference TRBV9 and TRBJ2-1, is DSGVTQTPKHLITATGQRVTLRCSPRSGDLSVYWYQQSLDQGLQFLIQYYNGEERAKGNILERFSAQQFPDLHSELNLSSLELGDSALYFCASSPQGSYNEQFFGPGTRLTVL.

This clone was observed once. This sample includes further DNA sequences coding for the same CDR3. The chain employs TRBV7-2 and TRBJ2-5; the match to TRBD2 covers 9 bases. Germline V gene sequence: CDR1 SGHTA, CDR2 FQGNSA. There are 14 residues in the CDR3. V gave up 1 base and J gave up 5 bases; unmatched junction bases: 2. The CDR3 region has the DNA TGTGCCAGCAGCTTAGGCGGGGGGGCGGAGACCCAGTACTTC. It yields the protein CASSLGGGAETQYF.

The V call is TRBV19, the J call TRBJ2-1, with 10 nucleotides matching TRBD2. This CDR3 is built from 19 residues. Germline V gives CDR1 LNHDA, CDR2 SQIVND (reference sequence). The ends lost 0 bases at V and 5 bases at J; junction bases unmatched: 13. The CDR3: CASSIDSPITAGGHNEQFF. The CDR3 coding sequence is TGTGCCAGTAGTATAGATAGTCCCATCACAGCGGGGGGGCACAATGAGCAGTTCTTC. The complete variable domain, with remaining parts taken from reference TRBV19 and TRBJ2-1, reads DGGITQSPKYLFRKEGQNVTLSCEQNLNHDAMYWYRQDPGQGLRLIYYSQIVNDFQKGDIAEGYSVSREKKESFPLTVTSAQKNPTAFYLCASSIDSPITAGGHNEQFFGPGTRLTVL.

CDR3: CASSISAGVLTGELFF. The CDR3 DNA reads TGTGCCAGTAGTATTTCCGCAGGGGTTTTGACCGGGGAGCTGTTTTTT. This chain uses TRBV19 with TRBJ2-2; weak D call: TRBD1 (6 bases). CDR1 and CDR2 from the germline V gene are LNHDA and SQIVND (reference sequence). CDR3 length: 16 residues. V was clipped by 3 bases and J by 5 bases, with 16 bases between them.

The V call is TRBV3-1 (or the pseudogene TRBV3-2), the J call TRBJ1-1; TRBD1 might be the D (6 bases). Trimming shortened V by 4 bases and J by 6 bases, and 21 bases separated the two germline ends. Germline-derived CDR1 and CDR2 are LGHDT and YNNKEL (reference sequence). The CDR3 is 16 residues long. The CDR3 region has the DNA TGTGCCAGCAGCCTAAGCTCGGTGAGGACAGTTTCTGAAGCTTTCTTT. Encoded protein: CASSLSSVRTVSEAFF.

The V and J genes are TRBV6-5 and TRBJ1-2, with 8 bases matching TRBD1. Germline assignment: CDR1 MNHEY and CDR2 SVGAGI. The V gene end was trimmed by 5 bases and the J gene end by 6 bases; junction bases not matched to a gene: 8. The CDR3 covers 14 residues. The CDR3 region has the DNA TGTGCCAGCAGTCCGGGGACAGGTGCGAATGGCTACACCTTC. Translating it yields CASSPGTGANGYTF.